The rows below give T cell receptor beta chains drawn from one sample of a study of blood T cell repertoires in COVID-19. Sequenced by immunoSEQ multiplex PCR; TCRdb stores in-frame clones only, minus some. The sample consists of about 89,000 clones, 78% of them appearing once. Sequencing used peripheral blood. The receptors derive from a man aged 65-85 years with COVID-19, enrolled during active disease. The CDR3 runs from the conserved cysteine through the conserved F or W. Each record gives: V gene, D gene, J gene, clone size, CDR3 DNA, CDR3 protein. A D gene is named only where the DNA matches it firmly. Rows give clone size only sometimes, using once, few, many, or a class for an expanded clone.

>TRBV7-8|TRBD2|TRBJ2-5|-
TGTGCCAGCAGCTTCCCAAGCGGGGGTGGCGAGACCCAGTACTTC
CASSFPSGGGETQYF
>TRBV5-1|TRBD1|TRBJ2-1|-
TGCGCCAGCAGACTGCCCTGGGACAGAGGCTACAATGAGCAGTTCTTC
CASRLPWDRGYNEQFF
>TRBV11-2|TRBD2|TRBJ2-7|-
TGTGCCAGCAGCTTAGGTACGGGGGGTCTGGGGTACGAGCAGTACTTC
CASSLGTGGLGYEQYF
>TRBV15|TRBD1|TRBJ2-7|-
TGTGCCACCAGCGGACAGGGGTATTCCTACGAGCAGTACTTC
CATSGQGYSYEQYF
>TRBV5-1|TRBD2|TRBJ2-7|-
TGCGCCAGCAGCCCTACTAGCGGCTCCTACGAGCAGTACTTC
CASSPTSGSYEQYF
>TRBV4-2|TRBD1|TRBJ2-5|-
TGTGCCAGCAGCCAGGCGAGCGACAGGGGGCAAGAGACCCAGTACTTC
CASSQASDRGQETQYF
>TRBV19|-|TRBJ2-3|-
TGTGCCAGTAGTACGACTGGCCGCACAGATACGCAGTATTTT
CASSTTGRTDTQYF
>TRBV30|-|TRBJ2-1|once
TGTGCCTGGAGTGGGACAGCTCGTTTCTCCTACAATGAGCAGTTCTTC
CAWSGTARFSYNEQFF
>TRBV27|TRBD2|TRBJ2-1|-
TGTGCCAGCAGCCGGACTAGCTCTCCCCTTTGGGAGCAGTTCTTC
CASSRTSSPLWEQFF
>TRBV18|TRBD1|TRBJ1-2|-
TGTGCCAGCTCACCAGGGACAGTGGACTATGGCTACACCTTC
CASSPGTVDYGYTF